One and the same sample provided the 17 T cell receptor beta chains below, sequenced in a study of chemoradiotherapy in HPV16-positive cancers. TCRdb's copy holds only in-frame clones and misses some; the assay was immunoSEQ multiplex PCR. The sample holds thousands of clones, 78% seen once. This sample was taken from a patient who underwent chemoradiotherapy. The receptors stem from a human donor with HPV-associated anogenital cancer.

The CDR3 bases are TGTGCCAGCGAGATCGGACGCTCCTACGAGCAGTACTTC. It specifies CASEIGRSYEQYF. The chain employs TRBV28 and TRBJ2-5, with D unclear. The assigned J gene may be wrong: the sequence end matches TRBJ2-7 better. The CDR3 is 13 residues long. Germline V gives CDR1 MDHEN, CDR2 SYDVKM.

In DNA, the CDR3 is TGTGCCAGCAGTCCGTCTCCGGGACTAGCGGGACCCAACTCCTACAATGAGCAGTTCTTC. This sequence encodes CASSPSPGLAGPNSYNEQFF. The chain recombines TRBV27 with TRBJ2-1; 13 nucleotides align to TRBD2. This CDR3 has 20 amino acids. V was clipped by 5 bases and J by 0 bases; unmatched bases: 13. Germline CDR1 MNHEY, CDR2 SMNVEV (reference sequence).

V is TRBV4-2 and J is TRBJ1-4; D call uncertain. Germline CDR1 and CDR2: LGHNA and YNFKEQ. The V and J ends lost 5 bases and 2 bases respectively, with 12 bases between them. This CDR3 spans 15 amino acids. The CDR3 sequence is CASSSSQETNEKLFF. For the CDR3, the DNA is TGTGCCAGCAGCTCTTCGCAGGAGACTAATGAAAAACTGTTTTTT.

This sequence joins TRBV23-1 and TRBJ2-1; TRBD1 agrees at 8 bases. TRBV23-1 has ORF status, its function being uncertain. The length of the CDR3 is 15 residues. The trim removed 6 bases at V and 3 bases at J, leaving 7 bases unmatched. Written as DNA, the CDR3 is TGCGCCAGCAGCCGACAGGGGTCAATCTACAATGAGCAGTTCTTC. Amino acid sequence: CASSRQGSIYNEQFF.

This chain's CDR3 is CASSGTAYGYTF. The CDR3 bases are TGTGCCAGCAGTGGGACGGCCTATGGCTACACCTTC. The rearrangement uses TRBV2 and TRBJ1-2, with unresolved D. V was pared by 4 bases and J by 4 bases, with 7 bases between. Germline V gene sequence: CDR1 SNHLY, CDR2 FYNNEI. CDR3 length: 12 amino acids. Drawing the rest from reference TRBV2 and TRBJ1-2, the complete variable domain is EPEVTQTPSHQVTQMGQEVILRCVPISNHLYFYWYRQILGQKVEFLVSFYNNEISEKSEIFDDQFSVERPDGSNFTLKIRSTKLEDSAMYFCASSGTAYGYTFGSGTRLTVV.

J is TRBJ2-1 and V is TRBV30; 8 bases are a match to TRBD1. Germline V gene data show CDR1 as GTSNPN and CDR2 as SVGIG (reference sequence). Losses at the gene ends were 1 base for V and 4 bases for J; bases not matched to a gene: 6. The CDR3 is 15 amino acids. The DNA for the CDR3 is TGTGCCTGGAGTGGAACAGGGGGATCGTACAATGAGCAGTTCTTC. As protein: CAWSGTGGSYNEQFF.

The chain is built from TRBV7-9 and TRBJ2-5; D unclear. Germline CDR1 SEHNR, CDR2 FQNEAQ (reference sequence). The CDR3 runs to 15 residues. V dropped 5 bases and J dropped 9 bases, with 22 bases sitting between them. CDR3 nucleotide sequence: TGTGCCAGCAGCCCGGCCGGGTTCTTATCGTCGGCCCAGTACTTC. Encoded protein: CASSPAGFLSSAQYF.

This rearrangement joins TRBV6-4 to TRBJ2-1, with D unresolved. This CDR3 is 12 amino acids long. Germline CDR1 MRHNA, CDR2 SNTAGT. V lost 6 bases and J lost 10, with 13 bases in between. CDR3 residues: CASSPGRGEQFF. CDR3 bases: TGTGCCAGCAGCCCCGGACGTGGAGAGCAGTTCTTC.

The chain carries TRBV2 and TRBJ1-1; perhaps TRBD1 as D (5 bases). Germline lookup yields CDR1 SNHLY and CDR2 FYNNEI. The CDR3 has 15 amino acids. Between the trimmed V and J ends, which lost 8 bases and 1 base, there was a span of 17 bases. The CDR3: CASLRERRGNTEAFF. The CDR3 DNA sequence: TGTGCCAGCCTTCGGGAGAGGAGGGGGAACACTGAAGCTTTCTTT.

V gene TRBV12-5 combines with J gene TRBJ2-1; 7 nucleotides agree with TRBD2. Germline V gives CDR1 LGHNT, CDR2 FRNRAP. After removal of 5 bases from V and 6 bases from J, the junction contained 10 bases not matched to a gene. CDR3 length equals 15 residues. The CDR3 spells CASGLNAGVVNEQFF. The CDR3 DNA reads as TGTGCTAGTGGTCTTAATGCGGGAGTGGTCAATGAGCAGTTCTTC.

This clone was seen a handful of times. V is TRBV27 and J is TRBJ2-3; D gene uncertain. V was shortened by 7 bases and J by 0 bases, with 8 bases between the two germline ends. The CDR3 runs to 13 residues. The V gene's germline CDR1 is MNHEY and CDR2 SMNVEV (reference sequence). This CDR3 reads CASTGSSTDTQYF. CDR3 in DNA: TGTGCCAGCACCGGGTCTAGCACAGATACGCAGTATTTT.

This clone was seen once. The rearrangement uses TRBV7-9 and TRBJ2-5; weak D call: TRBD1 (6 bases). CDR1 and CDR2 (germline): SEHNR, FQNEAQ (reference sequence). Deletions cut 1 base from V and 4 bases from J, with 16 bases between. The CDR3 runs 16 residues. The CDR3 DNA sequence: TGTGCCAGCAGCTTAGGGTCGCAGGGGATGAGAGAGACCCAGTACTTC. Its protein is CASSLGSQGMRETQYF.

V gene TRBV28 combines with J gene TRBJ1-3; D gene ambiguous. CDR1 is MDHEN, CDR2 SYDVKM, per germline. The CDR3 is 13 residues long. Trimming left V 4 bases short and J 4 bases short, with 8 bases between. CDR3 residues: CASSYSLGNTIYF. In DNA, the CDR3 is TGTGCCAGCAGTTACTCGTTAGGAAACACCATATATTTT.

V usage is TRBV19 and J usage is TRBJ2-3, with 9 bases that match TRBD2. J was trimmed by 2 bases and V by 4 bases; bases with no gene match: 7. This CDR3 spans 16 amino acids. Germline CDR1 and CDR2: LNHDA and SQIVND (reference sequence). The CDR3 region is CASSNQRGENTDTQYF. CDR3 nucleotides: TGTGCCAGTAGTAACCAGCGGGGGGAGAACACAGATACGCAGTATTTT.

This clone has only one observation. The CDR3 nucleotides are TGCGCCAGCAGCTCCTCGGAACTAGGCGAGCAGTACTTC. It codes for CASSSSELGEQYF. The chain links TRBV5-1 to TRBJ2-7, with a possible D match to TRBD2 (5 bases). Germline V gene sequence: CDR1 SGHRS, CDR2 YFSETQ. V was trimmed by 3 bases and J by 6 bases, leaving 13 bases between them. CDR3 length equals 13 residues.

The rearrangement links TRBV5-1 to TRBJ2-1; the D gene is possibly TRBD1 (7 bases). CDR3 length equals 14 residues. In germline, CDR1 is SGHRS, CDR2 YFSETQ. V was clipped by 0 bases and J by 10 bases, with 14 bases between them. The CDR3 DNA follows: TGCGCCAGCAGCTTGGCCGGAGGGGGCCGGGAGCAGTTCTTC. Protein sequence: CASSLAGGGREQFF.

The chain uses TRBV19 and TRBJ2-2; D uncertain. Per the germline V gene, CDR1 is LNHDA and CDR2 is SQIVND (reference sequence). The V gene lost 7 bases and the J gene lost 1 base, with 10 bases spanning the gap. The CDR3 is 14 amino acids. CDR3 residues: CASTLLGNTGELFF. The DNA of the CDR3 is TGTGCCAGTACTCTTCTCGGGAACACCGGGGAGCTGTTTTTT.